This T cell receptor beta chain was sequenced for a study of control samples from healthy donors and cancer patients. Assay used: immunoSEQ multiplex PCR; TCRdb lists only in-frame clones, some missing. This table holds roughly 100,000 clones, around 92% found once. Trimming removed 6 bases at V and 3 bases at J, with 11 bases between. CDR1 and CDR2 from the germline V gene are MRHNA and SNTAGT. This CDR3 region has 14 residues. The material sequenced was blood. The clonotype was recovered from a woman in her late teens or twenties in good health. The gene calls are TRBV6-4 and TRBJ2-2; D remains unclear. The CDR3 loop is CASSLEEYTGELFF. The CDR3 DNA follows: TGTGCCAGCAGCCTCGAAGAGTACACCGGGGAGCTGTTTTTT.